One sample yielded the 20 T cell receptor beta chains listed below, sequenced in a study of T-cell reconstitution after alpha-beta-depleted transplantation in children. Construction of the TCRbeta library involved unique molecular identifiers. Via MiXCR, TCRdb re-called the PCR reads, giving one row per CDR3 protein. The sample has about 190,000 distinct CDR3 sequences, roughly 11% seen once; the top ten hold about 13%. Sequenced here: PBMCs, sampled before TCRalphabeta/CD19-depleted stem cell transplant. The source of these receptors is a boy between 2 and 15 years old with acute myeloid leukemia, due to receive a stem cell transplant.

This clonotype was recorded many times. V is TRBV6-5 and J is TRBJ2-7; no firm D call. In germline, CDR1 is MNHEY, CDR2 SVGAGI. The CDR3 is 14 amino acids. The V and J ends lost 2 bases and 2 bases respectively, with 10 bases between them. The DNA of the CDR3 is TGTGCCAGCAGTTACCTTGGACGGACCTACGAGCAGTACTTC. Translated: CASSYLGRTYEQYF.

This clonotype occurred many times. The V call is TRBV7-2, the J call TRBJ2-1, with 12 bases lining up with TRBD2. The V gene's germline CDR1 is SGHTA and CDR2 FQGNSA. Losses at the gene ends were 5 bases for V and 1 base for J; bases not matched to a gene: 9. The CDR3 covers 18 residues. The CDR3 sequence: CASSRTSGVSPSYNEQFF. The CDR3 nucleotides read TGTGCCAGCAGCCGGACTAGCGGGGTGTCCCCTTCCTACAATGAGCAGTTCTTC.

Many counts were recorded for this clonotype. The J gene is TRBJ2-1, the V gene TRBV29-1; tentatively, D is TRBD2 (6 bases). The germline CDR1 and CDR2 sequences are SQVTM and ANQGSEA. Trimming removed 4 bases from V and 6 bases from J, with 13 bases in between. CDR3 length: 13 residues. The CDR3 bases are TGCAGCGTTGGGGGGGATCGTAGCAATGAGCAGTTCTTC. Protein: CSVGGDRSNEQFF.

Many counts were recorded for this clonotype. Here the CDR3 reads CASSEEIGPGELFF. For the CDR3, the DNA is TGTGCCAGCAGCGAAGAAATAGGGCCCGGGGAGCTGTTTTTT. The rearrangement joins TRBV9 to TRBJ2-2; D is undetermined. This CDR3 is built from 14 residues. Germline CDR1 SGDLS, CDR2 YYNGEE. The V gene lost 3 bases and the J gene lost 6 bases, with 12 bases spanning the gap. Supplemented by reference TRBV9 and TRBJ2-2, the full variable domain reads DSGVTQTPKHLITATGQRVTLRCSPRSGDLSVYWYQQSLDQGLQFLIQYYNGEERAKGNILERFSAQQFPDLHSELNLSSLELGDSALYFCASSEEIGPGELFFGEGSRLTVL.

A note on this clonotype: A much larger clone differs by one base, so this may be a read error. The chain combines TRBV7-9 with TRBJ2-7; maybe TRBD2 (5 bases). This CDR3 contains 14 residues. Germline assignment: CDR1 SEHNR and CDR2 FQNEAQ (reference sequence). CDR3 coding DNA: TGTGCCAGCAGCTTACTGTCAATGGGGAGCGAGCTGTACTTC. Its translation: CASSLLSMGSELYF.

This clonotype appeared many times. This chain uses TRBV24-1 with TRBJ2-1; TRBD2 agrees at 9 bases. The CDR3 has 15 amino acids. Germline V gene lookup returns CDR1 KGHDR and CDR2 SFDVKD. V dropped 3 bases and J dropped 2; count of bases not matched to a gene: 1. CDR3 region: CATSDRLAAYNEQFF. The CDR3 region has the DNA TGTGCCACCAGTGATAGACTAGCGGCCTACAATGAGCAGTTCTTC.

The table lists this clonotype with many counts. The chain couples TRBV20-1 to TRBJ2-5, with TRBD2 matching 7 bases. This CDR3 contains 16 residues. Germline V gene sequence: CDR1 DFQATT, CDR2 SNEGSKA (reference sequence). J gave up 5 bases and V 1 base, and 13 bases lay outside the gene matches. The CDR3 nucleotides read TGCAGTGCTAGAGTGCCGCTAGCGGTCCCAATGGAGACCCAGTACTTC. Protein product: CSARVPLAVPMETQYF.

This clonotype was found many times. V usage is TRBV5-1 and J usage is TRBJ2-1, with a weak D call TRBD1 (5 bases). Germline values: CDR1 SGHRS, CDR2 YFSETQ. The CDR3 consists of 12 residues. Trimming stripped 4 bases from V and 7 bases from J, with 9 bases between. The CDR3 reads CASSLTDNEQFF. The CDR3 DNA follows: TGCGCCAGCAGCCTGACAGATAATGAGCAGTTCTTC.

This clonotype was seen many times. The rearrangement joins TRBV7-6 to TRBJ1-2; D ambiguous. The CDR3 is made up of 13 amino acids. Germline V gives CDR1 SGHVS, CDR2 FNYEAQ. V lost 5 bases to trimming and J lost 3 bases, with 10 bases between them. The DNA for the CDR3 is TGTGCCAGCAGCCCGAACAGTTACTATGGCTACACCTTC. Amino acid sequence: CASSPNSYYGYTF.

This clonotype was recorded at least ten times. The V gene is TRBV5-6, the J gene TRBJ1-2, with 7 nucleotides matching TRBD1. Germline CDR1 is SGHDT and CDR2 is YYEEEE. CDR3 length: 12 residues. V gave up 5 bases and J gave up 6 bases; unmatched junction bases: 4. In nucleotides, the CDR3 is TGTGCCAGCAGTTACGACAGGGATGGCTACACCTTC. Residues: CASSYDRDGYTF.

Turning to this clonotype: A much larger clonotype is one base distant, so this may be a read error. V is TRBV12-3 or TRBV12-4 and J is TRBJ2-1, with D possibly called TRBD1 or TRBD2 (5 bases each). The CDR3 covers 13 residues. CDR3 loop: CANSLRDANEQFF. The CDR3 DNA reads as TGTGCCAACAGTTTAAGGGACGCCAATGAGCAGTTCTTC.

This clonotype was seen repeatedly, ten times or more. The chain links TRBV9 to TRBJ1-6, with D maybe TRBD1 (6 bases). This CDR3 region has 19 residues. Germline V gene data show CDR1 as SGDLS and CDR2 as YYNGEE. Trimming removed 3 bases at V and 7 bases at J, with 26 bases between. CDR3 protein: CASSGTADTLDLNNSPLHF. The DNA for the CDR3 is TGTGCCAGCAGCGGGACAGCGGATACCTTAGACCTTAACAATTCACCCCTCCACTTT.

The chain recombines TRBV7-8 with TRBJ2-2; 11 nucleotides line up with TRBD1. This CDR3 spans 17 amino acids. Looked up from germline, CDR1 is SGHVS and CDR2 is FQNEAQ. V was clipped by 1 base and J by 4 bases; unmatched bases: 5. DNA of the CDR3: TGTGCCAGCAGCTTAGTGGCGGGACAGGGGGGCACCGGGGAGCTGTTTTTT. This sequence encodes CASSLVAGQGGTGELFF.

The rearrangement uses TRBV7-3 and TRBJ2-2; 10 bases line up with TRBD2. The CDR3 is 17 residues long. Germline assignment: CDR1 SGHTA and CDR2 FQGTGA. The V and J ends lost 5 bases and 6 bases, in that order; junction bases with no gene match: 12. CDR3 nucleotide sequence: TGTGCCAGCAGCCCGGATAGCGGGGGGTCCCAGGCCGGGGAGCTGTTTTTT. Amino acid sequence: CASSPDSGGSQAGELFF.

A note on this clonotype: A much larger clone lies a single base off, so this may be a read error. The chain carries TRBV29-1 and TRBJ2-1; D call uncertain. Trimming cost V 6 bases and J 6 bases, with 9 bases left between them. This CDR3 contains 11 residues. Germline V gene data show CDR1 as SQVTM and CDR2 as ANQGSEA. Written as DNA, the CDR3 is TGCAGCGTCGGACGAAGCAATGAGCAGTTCTTC. Protein sequence: CSVGRSNEQFF.

At least ten counts were recorded for this clonotype. The gene calls are TRBV5-1 and TRBJ2-2; D is uncertain. This CDR3 comprises 14 residues. Germline V gene lookup returns CDR1 SGHRS and CDR2 YFSETQ. V was shortened by 7 bases and J by 7 bases, with 17 bases between the two germline ends. This CDR3 is CASGLDEINGELFF. Here the CDR3 DNA reads TGCGCCAGCGGGCTGGATGAAATAAACGGGGAGCTGTTTTTT.

This chain uses TRBV5-1 with TRBJ2-5; TRBD2 might be the D (7 bases). The germline V gene encodes CDR1 SGHRS and CDR2 YFSETQ. CDR3 size: 15 residues. V dropped 7 bases and J dropped 0 bases, with 16 bases sitting between them. CDR3 amino acids: CASYESGDNQETQYF. CDR3 DNA sequence: TGCGCCAGCTACGAGAGCGGGGACAACCAAGAGACCCAGTACTTC.

This clonotype was seen many times. The chain is built from TRBV6-1 and TRBJ2-3, with TRBD2 matching 10 bases. The CDR3 sequence is 14 residues long. The V segment lost 6 bases and the J segment 3 bases; nucleotides outside the gene matches: 3. Germline V gives CDR1 MNHNS, CDR2 SASEGT. CDR3: CASSGGLATDTQYF. Written as DNA, the CDR3 is TGTGCCAGCAGCGGGGGACTAGCGACAGATACGCAGTATTTT.

This clonotype was detected ten times or more. This chain links TRBV7-2 with TRBJ2-7; a possible D gene is TRBD1 (6 bases). Trimming cost V 5 bases and J 0 bases, with 14 bases left between them. The CDR3 runs to 15 residues. Germline V gene data show CDR1 as SGHTA and CDR2 as FQGNSA. CDR3 DNA sequence: TGTGCCAGCAGCCCTCAACAGGGATTCTCCTACGAGCAGTACTTC. The encoded protein is CASSPQQGFSYEQYF.

The chain carries TRBV7-9 and TRBJ2-3, with D possibly matching TRBD2 (5 bases). CDR1 is SEHNR and CDR2 is FQNEAQ in the germline V gene (reference sequence). The V and J ends lost 5 bases and 4 bases respectively, with 13 bases between them. The CDR3 runs 14 residues. As DNA, the CDR3 is TGTGCCAGCAGCCAGACGACCGGGGCAGATACGCAGTATTTT. Translating it yields CASSQTTGADTQYF.